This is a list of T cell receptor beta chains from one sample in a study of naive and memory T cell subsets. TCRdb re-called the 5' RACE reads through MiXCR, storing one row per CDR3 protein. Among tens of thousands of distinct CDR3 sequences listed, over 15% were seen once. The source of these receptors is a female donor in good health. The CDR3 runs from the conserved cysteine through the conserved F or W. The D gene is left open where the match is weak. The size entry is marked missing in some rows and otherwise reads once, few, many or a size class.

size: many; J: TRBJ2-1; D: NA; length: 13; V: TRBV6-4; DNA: TGTGCCAGCAGTGAAATGGGGGGCAATGAGCAGTTCTTC; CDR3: CASSEMGGNEQFF
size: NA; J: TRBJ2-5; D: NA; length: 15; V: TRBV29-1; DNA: TGCAGCGTTGATGGGGGCAAAGGTTTCCAAGAGACCCAGTACTTC; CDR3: CSVDGGKGFQETQYF
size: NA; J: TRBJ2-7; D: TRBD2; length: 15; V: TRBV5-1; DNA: TGCGCCAGCAGCCTACGAGGCGGGGGGGCCGCCGAGCAGTACTTC; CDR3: CASSLRGGGAAEQYF
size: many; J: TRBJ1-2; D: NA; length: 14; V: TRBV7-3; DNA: TGTGCCAGCAGCCACCGCGAGGGTAGCTATGGCTACACCTTC; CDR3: CASSHREGSYGYTF
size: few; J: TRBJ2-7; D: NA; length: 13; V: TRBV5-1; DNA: TGCGCCAGCAGCTTGGCCGGGACGTACGAGCAGTACTTC; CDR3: CASSLAGTYEQYF
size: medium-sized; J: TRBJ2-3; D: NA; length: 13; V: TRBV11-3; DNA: TGTGCCAGCGGAGCGGCTAGCACAGATACGCAGTATTTT; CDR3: CASGAASTDTQYF
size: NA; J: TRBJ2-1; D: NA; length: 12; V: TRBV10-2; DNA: TGCGCCAGCAGGTCGACAGTCCTCGAGCAGTTCTTC; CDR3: CASRSTVLEQFF
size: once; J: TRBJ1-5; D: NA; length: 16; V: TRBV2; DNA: TGTGCCAGCAGCCGAGTTCTGGTCCAAAGCAATCAGCCCCAGCATTTT; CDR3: CASSRVLVQSNQPQHF
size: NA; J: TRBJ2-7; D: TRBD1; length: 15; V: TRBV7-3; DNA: TGTGCCAGCAGCTCGGGACAGGATGGTACCCACGAGCAGTACTTC; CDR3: CASSSGQDGTHEQYF
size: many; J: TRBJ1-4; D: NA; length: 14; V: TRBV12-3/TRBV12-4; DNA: TGTGCCAGCAGCCCTGCAGGGCTTAATGAAAAACTGTTTTTT; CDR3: CASSPAGLNEKLFF
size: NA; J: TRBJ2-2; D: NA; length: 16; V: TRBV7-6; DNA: TGTGCCAGCAGCTTACGCCCTCATGCGAACACCGGGGAGCTGTTTTTT; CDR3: CASSLRPHANTGELFF
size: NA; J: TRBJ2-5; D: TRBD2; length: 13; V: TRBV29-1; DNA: TGCAGCGCCCCCTCGGGGGGGGTAGAGACCCAGTACTTC; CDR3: CSAPSGGVETQYF
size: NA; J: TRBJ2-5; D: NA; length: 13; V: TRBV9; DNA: TGTGCCAGCAGCCGAGAGGGTAAGGAGACCCAGTACTTC; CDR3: CASSREGKETQYF
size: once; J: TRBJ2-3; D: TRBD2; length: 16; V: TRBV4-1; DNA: TGCGCCAGCAGCCAAGGCCGGACTAGCTGGCAAGATACGCAGTATTTT; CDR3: CASSQGRTSWQDTQYF
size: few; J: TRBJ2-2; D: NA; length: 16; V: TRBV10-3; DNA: TGTGCCATCAGTGAGTCGACTCCAGGGTACACCGGGGAGCTGTTTTTT; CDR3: CAISESTPGYTGELFF
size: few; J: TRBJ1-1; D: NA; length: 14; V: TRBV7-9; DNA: TGTGCCAGCAGCTTACAAAACAGTAACGCTGAAGCTTTCTTT; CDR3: CASSLQNSNAEAFF
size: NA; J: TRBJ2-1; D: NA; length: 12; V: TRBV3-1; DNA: TGTGCCAGCAGCCGCGAGGGGCATGAGCAGTTCTTC; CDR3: CASSREGHEQFF